This entry is about one T cell receptor beta chain. Its antigen is not yet known. No much larger clone is present one base from it, and per-base qualities are unavailable. The trial excluded patients who had a history of autoimmune disease or who were on systemic immunosuppression. Peripheral blood for TCR sequencing was collected from all dose cohorts at baseline, on cycle 4 day 1, and on cycle 7 day 1. The samples were drawn from a first-in-human, open-label, multicenter phase I dose-escalation trial of ivuxolimab. Adults with locally advanced or metastatic head and neck squamous cell, hepatocellular, melanoma or renal cell carcinoma were enrolled in the trial. Before TCR sequencing, CD4+ T cells and CD8+ T cells from peripheral blood were sorted into separate populations. This record comes from a study of OX40 agonist ivuxolimab in advanced cancers. Study-wide context: The costimulatory receptor OX40 (CD134) was targeted by ivuxolimab, a fully human IgG2 agonistic monoclonal antibody. Intravenous ivuxolimab was administered to patients every 2 weeks at six dose levels: 0.01, 0.1, 0.3, 1.5, 3 and 10 mg/kg. Of the approximately 50 dose-escalation patients, hepatocellular carcinoma was present in about 20, melanoma in approximately 15, renal cell carcinoma in 9 and head and neck cancer in 9. A male proportion of roughly 80% and a mean age of approximately 55 years, ranging from about 20 to 80, were recorded for the dose-escalation cohort. Patients were allowed to have had prior anti-PD-1, anti-PD-L1 or anti-CTLA-4 therapy, and 40% to 45% of the dose-escalation patients had been treated with checkpoint inhibitors. Partial responses occurred in three dose-escalation patients, of whom one had hepatocellular carcinoma and two had cutaneous melanoma. The point of sequencing TCRbeta in the periphery was to test whether ivuxolimab changed TCR sequence diversity and drove clonal T-cell expansion. The paper covers the monotherapy dose-escalation part of the phase I ivuxolimab trial, which included N of about 56 patients.

What the work shows at the level of the full study, not this receptor alone: Antigen specificity was not determined for the clonally expanded peripheral T cells. After ivuxolimab, CD8+ T cells had more expanded clones than CD4+ T cells on average. Low levels of normalized T-cell clonal expansion were also shown by some nonresponding patients. Clonal expansion of both CD4+ and CD8+ blood T cells was observed from baseline to week 6 at doses 0.1 to 3.0 mg/kg. In partial responders in the 0.1-3.0 mg/kg groups, normalized peripheral clonal expansion was found to be among the lowest, especially among CD8+ T cells.

Genomic DNA was isolated from the sorted cells so that the TCRbeta CDR3 region could be sequenced. The immunoSEQ Assay was used for sequencing of TCRbeta CDR3 regions. TCRdb stores this immuneACCESS table with in-frame sequences only. Part of the clones is absent; in the studies checked, under half of the shortfall reflects unresolved V genes, and no reason is known for the rest. The sample contains tens of thousands of clones, over 70% of them found a single time. About 5.1% of the sample belongs to the ten largest clones. The sequence was collected from an adult with an advanced solid tumor such as melanoma, head and neck, liver or kidney cancer. The specimen comprised CD4+ or CD8+ T cells sorted from blood, sampled in a trial of the OX40 agonist ivuxolimab.

In nucleotides, the sequence is TGTGCCAGCTCACCTGGGGATCAGCCCCAGCATTTT. It translates as CASSPGDQPQHF. In this chain, TRBV18 is recombined with TRBJ1-5, with the D gene too uncertain to name. CDR1 and CDR2 are drawn from the germline V gene: KGHSH, LQKENI. The cysteine opens and the phenylalanine closes a CDR3 of 12 amino acids. Of the read, only the CDR3 DNA is kept; its 36 bases are in frame from base 1. V is reduced by 3 bases and J by 5 bases, leaving a spacing of 5 bases between them.